This T cell receptor (delta chain) was identified in a study of Vδ1+ human thymocytes. Sequences come from RNA converted to cDNA by reverse transcription. Pooled V-gene forward primers with one constant-region reverse primer generated the CDR3 amplicons by multiplex PCR. TCRdb re-processed the multiplex PCR reads using CATT. The profile shows about 55,000 delta-chain clones, roughly 15% of them singletons. Worth noting for this clone: Its specificity is not known.

Study findings and constraints: In the thymus, TRG and TRD repertoires looked highly polyclonal with Gaussian CDR3 lengths.

The CDR3 is made up of 17 amino acids. V lost 3 bases and J lost 1, with 18 bases in between. Per germline, CDR1 TSWWSYY and CDR2 QGS. Source material: Vdelta1+ gamma-delta thymocytes from the thymus. The sample's subset: FACS-sorted CD3+ TCRalphabeta- TCRVdelta1+ TCRVdelta2- thymocytes. The receptor's source is a boy younger than two who had congenital heart surgery. V is TRDV1 and J is TRDJ1; the D gene is possibly TRDD3 (6 bases). The CDR3, as DNA: TGTGCTCTTGGGGACCCAGGAAGGATACCCGGCACCGATAAACTCATCTTT. Residues: CALGDPGRIPGTDKLIF.